The clone carrying this TCR beta chain was detected only a few times. Its antigen is as yet unknown. What was sequenced were expressed TCRB transcripts, since all of the isolated RNA had been reverse transcribed. Naive, central memory and regulatory T cell samples yielded about 4 million reads on average. The data were produced by immunoSEQ multiplex PCR, yet TCRdb's version contains in-frame clones alone and is incomplete. The data contain about half a million clones, around 30% of them singletons. This entry belongs to a study of beta chain features in type 1 diabetes. Study-wide results and limits: In cDNA sequencing, cells with high TCR expression could be over-represented. Type 1 diabetes patients had moderately but significantly shorter TCRB CDR3s in all four CD4+ subsets. Patients with type 1 diabetes showed fewer VDJ junction insertions and more deletions.

Sample: naive CD4+ T cells from blood. The origin of this receptor is a man aged 18 to 35 in good health.

CDR3 sequence: CASAEPSGSYNEQFF. The CDR3 DNA sequence: TGCGCCAGCGCCGAGCCTAGCGGGAGTTACAATGAGCAGTTCTTC. The chain joins TRBV5-1 to TRBJ2-1; TRBD2 agrees at 10 bases. CDR3 length: 15 residues. Germline loops: CDR1 SGHRS, CDR2 YFSETQ. Unmatched junction bases numbered 8, after V lost 7 bases and J lost 4 bases.